This T cell receptor beta chain was documented in a study of CXCR3-negative and CXCR3-positive naive CD8 T cells. Background on the study: Per library, roughly 1.6 +/- 0.3 million reads; 120 million to 150 million TRB reads overall.

Findings and caveats of the study: From TRB CDR3 properties, TCR strength was inferred; surface CD5 did not differ between naive subsets.

UMI labels and 5' RACE were used to prepare the TRB cDNA libraries. TCRdb re-called the 5' RACE reads and catalogs CDR3 proteins one per entry, DNA excluded. The table counts 40,000 to 45,000 distinct CDR3 sequences; roughly 14% lies in the top ten. Comment on this clonotype: The antigen remains undetermined.

The clonotype originates from a human donor in good health. Some clones in this sample may be carry-over from other donors' samples. The sequencing sample was made of memory CD8+ T cells from blood.

CDR3 loop: CSVVRTSGMGETQYF. V gene TRBV29-1 combines with J gene TRBJ2-5; TCRdb names TRBD2, which stays unverified in the absence of DNA. CDR1 SQVTM and CDR2 ANQGSEA come from the germline V gene. CDR3 length equals 15 residues.